These 31 T cell receptor beta chains were all obtained from the same sample, sequenced in a study of T-cell reconstitution after alpha-beta-depleted transplantation in children. Unique molecular identifiers were used in preparing the TCRbeta library. MiXCR, applied by TCRdb to the PCR reads, yields one record per CDR3 protein. Among 260,000 or so distinct CDR3 sequences, 9.5% to 15% were seen once, and the ten largest hold around 2.5%. This specimen was PBMCs from the stem cell graft donor, taken from the stem cell graft. The receptors stem from a human donor who donated a stem cell graft to a child with acute lymphoblastic leukemia.

This clonotype has just a few counts. The chain links TRBV4-3 to TRBJ1-5; D not resolved. Germline V gene lookup returns CDR1 LGHNA and CDR2 YSLEER. V lost 0 bases and J lost 11, with 14 bases in between. The CDR3 length is 14 residues. CDR3 loop: CASSQDPRAGTQHF. The CDR3 DNA sequence: TGCGCCAGCAGCCAAGATCCAAGGGCGGGCACCCAGCATTTT.

This clonotype has more than one count but fewer than ten. The chain links TRBV4-3 to TRBJ2-5, with D hard to call. This CDR3 comprises 14 residues. Germline CDR1 LGHNA, CDR2 YSLEER. The germline V and J ends were trimmed by 4 bases and 5 bases, with 14 bases remaining between them. The CDR3 loop reads CASSRGPDRETQYF. Here the CDR3 DNA reads TGCGCCAGCAGCCGTGGACCCGATCGGGAGACCCAGTACTTC.

The chain couples TRBV7-2 to TRBJ2-2; a weak D match, TRBD1 (6 bases). This CDR3 is 15 amino acids long. Trimming cost V 3 bases and J 4 bases, with 12 bases left between them. Germline-derived CDR1 and CDR2 are SGHTA and FQGNSA. This CDR3 reads CASSFWRGGTGELFF. CDR3 in DNA: TGTGCCAGCAGCTTTTGGCGAGGGGGCACCGGGGAGCTGTTTTTT.

This clonotype was recorded at least ten times. The chain links TRBV4-2 to TRBJ2-1; 7 bases line up with TRBD2. The junction had 8 bases not matched to a gene; V was cut back by 1 base and J by 5 bases. The germline V gene has CDR1 LGHNA and CDR2 YNFKEQ. This CDR3 comprises 16 residues. CDR3 amino acids: CASSQVFLAENNEQFF. The CDR3 nucleotides read TGTGCCAGCAGCCAAGTCTTTCTAGCGGAGAACAATGAGCAGTTCTTC.

Points on this clonotype: Possible read error: a much larger clone is one base away. The chain is built from TRBV15 and TRBJ1-4; weak D call: TRBD1 (5 bases). The CDR3 is 13 amino acids. Trimming removed 0 bases from V and 12 bases from J, with 11 bases in between. Germline V gene lookup returns CDR1 LNHNV and CDR2 YYDKDF (reference sequence). CDR3 amino acids: CATSREGTAELFF. The CDR3 nucleotides are TGTGCCACCAGCAGAGAAGGGACGGCAGAACTGTTTTTT.

The table lists this clonotype with many counts. This chain connects TRBV20-1 to TRBJ2-7; 7 nucleotides line up with TRBD2. The CDR3 has 15 residues. Germline trimming cut 6 bases from V and 4 bases from J; bases unmatched to any gene: 15. CDR1 is DFQATT and CDR2 is SNEGSKA in the germline V gene (reference sequence). This CDR3 is CSARRRTGRGYEQYF. For the CDR3, the DNA is TGCAGTGCGAGGCGGAGGACCGGGCGGGGGTACGAGCAGTACTTC.

At least ten counts were recorded for this clonotype. The chain is built from TRBV18 and TRBJ1-2; 7 bases map to TRBD1. Germline CDR1 and CDR2: KGHSH and LQKENI. This CDR3 comprises 14 residues. The V segment lost 6 bases and the J segment 4 bases; nucleotides outside the gene matches: 8. The CDR3 region is CASSRDSQSYGYTF. The CDR3 bases are TGTGCCAGCTCCCGGGACAGCCAGAGCTATGGCTACACCTTC.

This clonotype appeared a few times. The chain joins TRBV18 to TRBJ2-1; TRBD2 might be the D (5 bases). The germline V and J ends were trimmed by 6 bases and 3 bases, with 21 bases remaining between them. The CDR3 runs to 17 residues. Germline CDR1 KGHSH, CDR2 LQKENI. The CDR3, as DNA: TGTGCCAGCTCGTCTATTCCGGTAGCGTCCTTCTACAATGAGCAGTTCTTC. Protein: CASSSIPVASFYNEQFF.

This clonotype was seen repeatedly, ten times or more. V usage is TRBV7-8 and J usage is TRBJ1-1, with TRBD1 as a possible D gene (5 bases). The CDR3 runs 14 residues. Trimming left V 5 bases short and J 1 base short, with 11 bases between. CDR1 is SGHVS and CDR2 is FQNEAQ in the germline V gene. The CDR3 loop reads CASSQGGPNTEAFF. CDR3 nucleotide sequence: TGTGCCAGCAGCCAGGGAGGGCCGAACACTGAAGCTTTCTTT.

This clonotype was seen repeatedly, ten times or more. The gene calls are TRBV6-5 and TRBJ2-5; the D is unclear. The V end lost 7 bases, the J end lost 2 bases, and 14 bases lay between the germline ends. This CDR3 region has 14 residues. Germline assignment: CDR1 MNHEY and CDR2 SVGAGI. The CDR3 DNA is TGTGCCAGCATGGGTCACACAGTTCAAGAGACCCAGTACTTC. Encoded protein: CASMGHTVQETQYF.

This clonotype has only a few counts. The chain has TRBV27 and TRBJ2-6, with TRBD1 as a possible D gene (5 bases). Deletions cut 3 bases from V and 4 bases from J, with 31 bases between. In germline, CDR1 is MNHEY, CDR2 SMNVEV (reference sequence). The CDR3 has 22 amino acids. Here the CDR3 DNA reads TGTGCCAGCAGTTTCTCTTCCCATCCGGCGGACATAGGACACTCCGGGGCCAACGTCCTGACTTTC. Translation gives CASSFSSHPADIGHSGANVLTF.

The chain has TRBV5-1 and TRBJ1-3; D not resolved. Germline-derived CDR1 and CDR2 are SGHRS and YFSETQ. The CDR3 spans 15 residues. V lost 4 bases, J lost 5 bases, and 16 bases lay in between. This chain's CDR3 is CASSPDFLSRNTIYF. CDR3 DNA: TGCGCCAGCAGCCCGGACTTCCTTTCTAGAAACACCATATATTTT.

This clonotype was seen ten or more times. The chain couples TRBV20-1 to TRBJ1-5; possible D gene TRBD1, 6 bases. Germline assignment: CDR1 DFQATT and CDR2 SNEGSKA (reference sequence). Trimming pared 2 bases from V and 0 bases from J, leaving 11 bases between. The CDR3 length is 15 residues. The CDR3 nucleotides read TGCAGTGCTAGACAGGGGAGTGATAGCAATCAGCCCCAGCATTTT. Its protein product is CSARQGSDSNQPQHF.

V and J are TRBV6-5 and TRBJ2-1, with TRBD2 as a possible D gene (6 bases). CDR3 length equals 13 residues. From germline, CDR1 is MNHEY and CDR2 SVGAGI. V was shortened by 4 bases and J by 10 bases, with 14 bases between the two germline ends. In DNA form, the CDR3 reads TGTGCCAGCAGTTGGGGGGACCGCTTAGAGCAGTTCTTC. This gives the protein CASSWGDRLEQFF.

Notes on this clonotype: A read error may explain this, as a much larger clone is one base away. The rearrangement links TRBV10-3 to TRBJ1-2; no reliable D call. Trimming shortened V by 5 bases and J by 3 bases, and 7 bases separated the two germline ends. CDR3 length equals 12 residues. CDR1 and CDR2 (germline): ENHRY, SYGVKD. The CDR3 nucleotides are TGTGCCATCAGTAACAGCGACTATGGCTACACCTTC. This codes for CAISNSDYGYTF.

This clonotype has a count of ten or more. The chain joins TRBV20-1 to TRBJ2-3; TRBD2 agrees at 9 bases. Germline CDR1 is DFQATT and CDR2 is SNEGSKA (reference sequence). The CDR3 extends over 16 amino acids. Trimming took 5 bases from V and 2 from J; bases not matched to a gene: 11. DNA of the CDR3: TGCAGTGCTCGAGCTCAGACTAGCGGCTCCACAGATACGCAGTATTTT. Its translation: CSARAQTSGSTDTQYF.

CDR3 coding DNA: TGTGCCAGCAGTTCCCCTGGCAGGGGGAACACTGAAGCTTTCTTT. Protein: CASSSPGRGNTEAFF. The chain carries TRBV6-2 or TRBV6-3 and TRBJ1-1; the D gene is possibly TRBD1 (6 bases). Trimming stripped 4 bases from V and 1 base from J, with 13 bases between. The CDR3 sequence is 15 residues long. Germline CDR1 and CDR2: MNHEY and SVGEGT.

A word on this clonotype: Just one base apart from a much larger clone, this may be a read error. V usage is TRBV25-1 and J usage is TRBJ2-5; D may match TRBD1 or TRBD2 (7 bases each). Per the germline V gene, CDR1 is MGHDK and CDR2 is SYGVNS. The germline V and J ends were trimmed by 2 bases and 10 bases, with 20 bases remaining between them. The CDR3 covers 15 residues. CDR3: CASSEGRGREKIQYF. The CDR3 DNA reads TGTGCCAGCAGTGAAGGCAGGGGGAGGGAAAAGATCCAGTACTTC.

This clonotype was seen ten or more times. The CDR3 region is CAISEVSYEQYF. CDR3 in DNA: TGTGCCATCAGTGAGGTCAGCTACGAGCAGTACTTC. The chain links TRBV10-3 to TRBJ2-7; D is ambiguous. Germline loops: CDR1 ENHRY, CDR2 SYGVKD. V was pared by 2 bases and J by 3 bases, with 5 bases between. The CDR3 is made up of 12 amino acids.

This clonotype was detected ten times or more. This chain uses TRBV21-1 with TRBJ2-3; TRBD1, as called in the table, went unchecked against the DNA. TRBV21-1 is a pseudogene segment. The CDR3 runs 12 residues. CDR3 sequence: CASSAPTDTQYF. The CDR3 DNA follows: TGTGCCAGCAGCGCCCCGACAGATACGCAGTATTTT.

As to this clonotype: This sequence may be a read error, since a much larger clone differs from it by one base. This chain uses TRBV12-3 or TRBV12-4 with TRBJ1-2; 10 bases map to TRBD1. V was clipped by 11 bases and J by 2 bases; unmatched bases: 17. The CDR3 length is 17 residues. The CDR3 bases are TGTGCCGGCAAGCTTTTCGGACAGGGGGGTTTGAACTATGGCTACACCTTC. This encodes CAGKLFGQGGLNYGYTF.

This chain links TRBV3-1 with TRBJ1-3, with D hard to call. The length of the CDR3 is 15 residues. Germline V gene sequence: CDR1 LGHDT, CDR2 YNNKEL (reference sequence). Trimming stripped 0 bases from V and 0 bases from J, with 6 bases between. CDR3 in DNA: TGTGCCAGCAGCCAAGATATAGCCTCTGGAAACACCATATATTTT. Its translation: CASSQDIASGNTIYF.

This clonotype was observed at least ten times. The V call is TRBV7-2, the J call TRBJ2-2, with D possibly being TRBD2 (6 bases). V was trimmed by 1 base and J by 0 bases, leaving 12 bases between them. Germline CDR1 is SGHTA and CDR2 is FQGNSA. The CDR3 is made up of 17 amino acids. The CDR3 nucleotides are TGTGCCAGCAGCTTAGGGTTGGCGGGGTCGAACACCGGGGAGCTGTTTTTT. Translated: CASSLGLAGSNTGELFF.

This clonotype was seen repeatedly, ten times or more. The chain carries TRBV7-9 and TRBJ2-1, with D perhaps TRBD1 or TRBD2 (6 bases each). Looked up from germline, CDR1 is SEHNR and CDR2 is FQNEAQ (reference sequence). The CDR3 length is 15 residues. V was cut by 6 bases and J by 6 bases, with 18 bases left in between. Here the CDR3 DNA reads TGTGCCAGCAGTGCCCCGGGGGCGAGGAGCAATGAGCAGTTCTTC. It specifies CASSAPGARSNEQFF.

This clonotype came up many times. The chain is built from TRBV29-1 and TRBJ2-7; TRBD1 matches at 9 bases. CDR3 length: 13 residues. The V gene's germline CDR1 is SQVTM and CDR2 ANQGSEA. Losses at the gene ends were 5 bases for V and 3 bases for J; bases not matched to a gene: 5. The CDR3 bases are TGCAGCGTTAGGACAGGGGCCAACTACGAGCAGTACTTC. The encoded protein is CSVRTGANYEQYF.

The table lists this clonotype with many counts. The chain uses TRBV7-2 and TRBJ2-6; D unresolved. The CDR3 is made up of 16 amino acids. The V gene's germline CDR1 is SGHTA and CDR2 FQGNSA. Trimming took 3 bases from V and 2 from J, leaving 11 bases between them. CDR3 protein: CASSFWRRAGANVLTF. The CDR3 nucleotides are TGTGCCAGCAGCTTCTGGCGTAGGGCTGGGGCCAACGTCCTGACTTTC.

At least ten counts were recorded for this clonotype. The V and J genes are TRBV2 and TRBJ2-1; D is unclear. Germline CDR1 reads SNHLY; CDR2 reads FYNNEI. The CDR3 has 13 amino acids. V lost 4 bases, J lost 4 bases, and 8 bases lay in between. CDR3 sequence: CASSGELYNEQFF. The CDR3 coding sequence is TGTGCCAGCAGTGGAGAACTTTACAATGAGCAGTTCTTC. The whole variable domain, remainder taken from reference TRBV2 and TRBJ2-1, is EPEVTQTPSHQVTQMGQEVILRCVPISNHLYFYWYRQILGQKVEFLVSFYNNEISEKSEIFDDQFSVERPDGSNFTLKIRSTKLEDSAMYFCASSGELYNEQFFGPGTRLTVL.

Ten or more counts support this clonotype. The rearrangement links TRBV7-2 to TRBJ1-1; possibly TRBD1 for D (6 bases). V was pared by 6 bases and J by 2 bases, with 16 bases between. The CDR3 extends over 15 amino acids. Germline V gene sequence: CDR1 SGHTA, CDR2 FQGNSA. This CDR3 is CASSEDRIYNTEAFF. In DNA, the CDR3 is TGTGCCAGCAGTGAGGACAGAATTTATAACACTGAAGCTTTCTTT.

This clonotype has ten or more counts. The gene calls are TRBV5-1 and TRBJ2-7; D is possibly TRBD1 or TRBD2 (5 bases each). V lost 5 bases and J 2 bases, leaving 11 bases between the germline ends. Looked up from germline, CDR1 is SGHRS and CDR2 is YFSETQ. The CDR3 length is 13 residues. For the CDR3, the DNA is TGCGCCAGCAGGACCGGGGCTGCCTACGAGCAGTACTTC. Protein: CASRTGAAYEQYF.

This clonotype has at least ten counts. The gene calls are TRBV5-1 and TRBJ2-3; 8 nucleotides align to TRBD2. The CDR3 contains 16 residues. The trim removed 2 bases at V and 0 bases at J, leaving 5 bases unmatched. Germline V lookup: CDR1 SGHRS, CDR2 YFSETQ. CDR3 nucleotide sequence: TGCGCCAGCAGCTTACTAGCGGAGACTAGCACAGATACGCAGTATTTT. It specifies CASSLLAETSTDTQYF.

This clonotype was picked up many times. The chain combines TRBV6-2 or TRBV6-3 with TRBJ2-3; 8 bases agree with TRBD2. The CDR3 spans 14 residues. J lost 2 bases, V lost 2 bases, and 0 bases had no gene match. Germline lookup yields CDR1 MNHEY and CDR2 SVGEGT. CDR3 residues: CASSYGLATDTQYF. The CDR3 nucleotides read TGTGCCAGCAGTTACGGACTAGCCACAGATACGCAGTATTTT.